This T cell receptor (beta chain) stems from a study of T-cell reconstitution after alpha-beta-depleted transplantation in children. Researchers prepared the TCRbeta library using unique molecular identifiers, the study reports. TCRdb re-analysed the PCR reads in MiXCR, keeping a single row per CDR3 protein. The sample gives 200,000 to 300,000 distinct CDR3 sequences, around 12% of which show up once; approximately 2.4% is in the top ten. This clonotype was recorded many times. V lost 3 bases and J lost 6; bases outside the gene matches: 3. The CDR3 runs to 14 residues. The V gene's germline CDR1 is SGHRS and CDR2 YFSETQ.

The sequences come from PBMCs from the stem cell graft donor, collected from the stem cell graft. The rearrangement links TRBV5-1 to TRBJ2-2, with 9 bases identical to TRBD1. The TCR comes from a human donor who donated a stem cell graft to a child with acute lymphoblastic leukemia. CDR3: CASSYGQGSGELFF. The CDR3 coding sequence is TGCGCCAGCAGCTACGGACAGGGGTCCGGGGAGCTGTTTTTT.